These 12 T cell receptor beta chains were sequenced from one sample in a study of T-cell reconstitution after alpha-beta-depleted transplantation in children. For TCRbeta, the library was prepared with unique molecular identifiers. TCRdb re-derived calls from the PCR reads in MiXCR, one entry per CDR3 protein. The table shows about 360,000 distinct CDR3 sequences, with roughly 13% occurring only once. Material: PBMCs, obtained from the stem cell graft. These receptor sequences come from a human donor who donated a stem cell graft to a child with Fanconi anemia.

This clonotype has ten or more counts. The chain carries TRBV6-5 and TRBJ1-1; a weak D match, TRBD1 (5 bases). The CDR3 is made up of 17 amino acids. V dropped 6 bases and J dropped 1 base, with 21 bases sitting between them. Germline V CDR1 and CDR2: MNHEY, SVGAGI. The DNA of the CDR3 is TGTGCCAGCAGGGGGACGGTCTTATCGTCATGGAACACTGAAGCTTTCTTT. It encodes CASRGTVLSSWNTEAFF.

This chain connects TRBV18 to TRBJ2-1, with a possible D match to TRBD2 (6 bases). The V end lost 6 bases, the J end lost 8 bases, and 14 bases lay between the germline ends. The CDR3 is made up of 13 amino acids. CDR1 is KGHSH, CDR2 LQKENI, per germline. CDR3 DNA: TGTGCCAGCTCCCACCCGGAGCGGGATGAGCAGTTCTTC. This translates into CASSHPERDEQFF.

The gene calls are TRBV12-3 or TRBV12-4 and TRBJ2-7; D might be TRBD1 (7 bases). This CDR3 is 15 amino acids long. V dropped 6 bases and J dropped 3 bases, with 18 bases sitting between them. The CDR3 sequence: CASSNRGGRIYEQYF. The CDR3 DNA is TGTGCCAGCAGCAACAGGGGAGGCAGAATCTACGAGCAGTACTTC.

This clonotype was seen a few times. The rearrangement links TRBV5-1 to TRBJ2-3, with TRBD2 matching over 9 bases. CDR1 and CDR2 (germline): SGHRS, YFSETQ. This CDR3 has 15 residues. V was pared by 0 bases and J by 4 bases, with 3 bases of the junction left unmatched. The DNA of the CDR3 is TGCGCCAGCAGCTTGGAACGCGGGGGGGCAGATACGCAGTATTTT. Translating it yields CASSLERGGADTQYF.

The rearrangement uses TRBV7-2 and TRBJ2-3; D remains unclear. V lost 5 bases to trimming and J lost 3 bases, with 15 bases between them. This CDR3 is built from 15 residues. CDR1 is SGHTA, CDR2 FQGNSA, per germline. Here the CDR3 reads CASSRDVGLTDTQYF. In DNA form, the CDR3 reads TGTGCCAGCAGCCGTGACGTAGGTTTGACAGATACGCAGTATTTT.

This clonotype showed up just a few times. The chain employs TRBV9 and TRBJ2-1; tentative D call: TRBD1 (8 bases). The CDR3 covers 18 residues. The germline CDR1 and CDR2 sequences are SGDLS and YYNGEE. The V and J ends lost 0 bases and 2 bases respectively, with 18 bases between them. DNA for the CDR3: TGTGCCAGCAGCGTAGAGGGGGGGGGGACAGGCCCCTACAATGAGCAGTTCTTC. Its translation: CASSVEGGGTGPYNEQFF.

This clonotype was seen a handful of times. CDR3 sequence reads: CASSLFLDTLYTDTQYF. CDR3 sequence (DNA): TGTGCCAGCAGCTTATTCCTGGACACTTTATACACAGATACGCAGTATTTT. The V call is TRBV7-8, the J call TRBJ2-3, with a possible D match to TRBD1 (5 bases). V gave up 2 bases and J gave up 2 bases, with 17 bases separating them. The CDR3 loop spans 17 amino acids. The germline V gene has CDR1 SGHVS and CDR2 FQNEAQ.

This clonotype was detected only a few times. This chain links TRBV7-2 with TRBJ2-4, with D tentatively TRBD2 (7 bases). Looked up from germline, CDR1 is SGHTA and CDR2 is FQGNSA. This CDR3 contains 13 residues. Deletions cut 2 bases from V and 7 bases from J, with 9 bases between. The CDR3 is CASSLRGANIQYF. DNA for the CDR3: TGTGCCAGCAGCTTACGGGGGGCGAACATTCAGTACTTC. The full variable domain, in which reference TRBV7-2 and TRBJ2-4 provide the parts outside the CDR3, is GAGVSQSPSNKVTEKGKDVELRCDPISGHTALYWYRQSLGQGLEFLIYFQGNSAPDKSGLPSDRFSAERTGGSVSTLTIQRTQQEDSAVYLCASSLRGANIQYFGAGTRLSVL.

This clonotype was seen a few times. The V and J genes are TRBV28 and TRBJ2-6; D is ambiguous. Between the trimmed V and J ends, which lost 5 bases and 0 bases, there was a span of 8 bases. CDR3 length: 15 residues. Germline V CDR1 and CDR2: MDHEN, SYDVKM. The CDR3 coding sequence is TGTGCCAGCAGTCCCCTGGACTCTGGGGCCAACGTCCTGACTTTC. This gives the protein CASSPLDSGANVLTF.

This clonotype has just a few counts. The chain couples TRBV2 to TRBJ1-1; a possible D gene is TRBD1 (5 bases). Trimming stripped 11 bases from V and 4 bases from J, with 23 bases between. Germline CDR1 reads SNHLY; CDR2 reads FYNNEI. CDR3 length: 15 amino acids. The CDR3 sequence is CASRFRGAGGTEAFF. In DNA form, the CDR3 reads TGTGCCTCCCGGTTCCGGGGCGCTGGTGGCACTGAAGCTTTCTTT. The full variable domain, completed using reference TRBV2 and TRBJ1-1, is EPEVTQTPSHQVTQMGQEVILRCVPISNHLYFYWYRQILGQKVEFLVSFYNNEISEKSEIFDDQFSVERPDGSNFTLKIRSTKLEDSAMYFCASRFRGAGGTEAFFGQGTRLTVV.

There are many counts of this clonotype. Here the CDR3 DNA reads TGCGCCAGCAGCCTTGCCCCTGGTAGGGTGAACACTGAAGCTTTCTTT. Translating it yields CASSLAPGRVNTEAFF. J is TRBJ1-1 and V is TRBV5-1; the D is unclear. Germline values: CDR1 SGHRS, CDR2 YFSETQ. The CDR3 runs 16 residues. Trimming removed 4 bases from V and 0 bases from J, with 16 bases in between.

V and J are TRBV12-3 or TRBV12-4 and TRBJ2-7; D is undetermined. There are 12 residues in the CDR3. The V gene lost 2 bases and the J gene lost 3 bases, with 5 bases spanning the gap. The CDR3 spells CASSLTNYEQYF. The CDR3 coding sequence is TGTGCCAGCAGTTTAACCAACTACGAGCAGTACTTC.